This entry describes one TCR beta chain. Data came from immunoSEQ multiplex PCR; TCRdb stores just in-frame clones and leaves some out. This table holds around 450,000 clones, 85% to 90% found once. The CDR3 spans 16 residues. V lost 0 bases, J lost 1 base, and 7 bases lay in between. Looked up from germline, CDR1 is MNHEY and CDR2 is SVGAGI. These data originate in a study of Ad26.COV2.S vaccination and SARS-CoV-2 variants. The overall study: The donor was enrolled in the Ad26.COV2.S arm of the COV1001 trial.

As for treatment: around 19 received Ad26.COV2.S at low or high dose, single or two shots; 5 received placebo; per-sample allocation not given. Sampling occurred on day 63 after the first vaccine or placebo injection. This clonotype was obtained from a person between 18 and 59 years old who received the Ad26.COV2.S COVID-19 vaccine or a placebo. The chain is built from TRBV6-5 and TRBJ2-6; D gene ambiguous. The sample here was peripheral blood, taken in a trial of Ad26.COV2.S vaccine versus placebo. The CDR3 DNA follows: TGTGCCAGCAGTTACTCGGAAGGGTCTGGGGCCAACGTCCTGACTTTC. The encoded protein is CASSYSEGSGANVLTF.